The text below deals with one TCR beta chain. A far larger clone is one nucleotide away, so this likely arose from a read error. Germline loops: CDR1 PRHDT, CDR2 FYEKMQ (reference sequence). This CDR3 has 14 residues. The sample originates from a study of low-dose radiotherapy and immunotherapy resistance in tumors. cDNA synthesis used a TRAV/TRBV-specific primer set for both chains. It was with a constant-region primer and a V-primer adapter that TCRs were amplified over around 19 PCR cycles. TCRdb independently ran MiXCR on the reads; one entry per CDR3 protein. The profile shows about 82,000 distinct CDR3 sequences, 18% of them singletons. As for time point: before trial treatment.

The source of this sequence is a male donor with prostate cancer. The genes are TRBV13 and TRBJ2-7; 8 bases are a match to TRBD2. The sample was PBMCs, taken before treatment. CDR3 in amino acids: CASSPGLASHEQYF. The CDR3 bases are TGTGCCAGCAGCCCAGGACTAGCCTCCCACGAGCAGTACTTC. Variable domain in full (rest from reference TRBV13 and TRBJ2-7): AAGVIQSPRHLIKEKRETATLKCYPIPRHDTVYWYQQGPGQDPQFLISFYEKMQSDKGSIPDRFSAQQFSDYHSELNMSSLELGDSALYFCASSPGLASHEQYFGPGTRLTVT.